The text below deals with one TCR beta chain. Losses at the gene ends were 3 bases for V and 6 bases for J; bases not matched to a gene: 9. Germline V lookup: CDR1 SGHTA, CDR2 FQGNSA. The CDR3 sequence is 16 residues long. This sample was included in a study of shared T cell receptors in the human thymus. Assay used: immunoSEQ multiplex PCR; TCRdb lists only in-frame clones, some missing. The sample holds about 500,000 clones, approximately 80% seen once. This same sample was also part of a study on human thymus T cells.

V and J are TRBV7-2 and TRBJ2-2, with 8 bases lining up with TRBD2. Source material: thymocytes. The clonotype comes from a boy under two years old with a congenital heart defect. CDR3 DNA: TGTGCCAGCAGCTTCTCCATAAGCGGGAGCGCCGGGGAGCTGTTTTTT. Residues: CASSFSISGSAGELFF. Using reference TRBV7-2 and TRBJ2-2 for the parts outside the CDR3, the full variable domain is GAGVSQSPSNKVTEKGKDVELRCDPISGHTALYWYRQSLGQGLEFLIYFQGNSAPDKSGLPSDRFSAERTGGSVSTLTIQRTQQEDSAVYLCASSFSISGSAGELFFGEGSRLTVL.